These 18 T cell receptor beta chains share one sample of origin, sequenced in a study of beta chain features in type 1 diabetes. Notes on the study in general: All four CD4+ subsets from Type 1 diabetes patients carried moderately but significantly shorter TCRB CDR3s.

These TCRs' antigens remain unknown. Expressed TCRB transcripts were sequenced because the entire RNA isolate underwent reverse transcription. Clones were read by immunoSEQ multiplex PCR, and TCRdb kept only the in-frame ones, dropping some. The sample includes roughly 50,000 clones, roughly 39% of them seen just once. The sample was Tregs from blood. The receptors were gathered from a man aged 30 to 39 with type 1 diabetes.

The gene calls are TRBV5-4 and TRBJ1-5, with 10 bases lining up with TRBD1. Germline trimming cut 4 bases from V and 2 bases from J; bases unmatched to any gene: 6. The CDR3 length is 16 residues. Per germline, CDR1 SGHNT and CDR2 YYREEE (reference sequence). The CDR3 DNA is TGTGCCAGCAGCGACTCGGACAGGGGGGGCAATCAGCCCCAGCATTTT. Translated, it gives CASSDSDRGGNQPQHF.

The chain couples TRBV18 to TRBJ2-7, with TRBD2 identical over 12 bases. The CDR3 has 16 residues. Germline trimming cut 4 bases from V and 3 bases from J; bases unmatched to any gene: 7. Germline lookup yields CDR1 KGHSH and CDR2 LQKENI. The CDR3, as DNA: TGTGCCAGCTCACTCGACGGACTAGCGGGAAACTACGAGCAGTACTTC. It specifies CASSLDGLAGNYEQYF.

J is TRBJ2-7 and V is TRBV20-1; TRBD1 agrees at 10 bases. This CDR3 is built from 11 residues. Germline V gives CDR1 DFQATT, CDR2 SNEGSKA (reference sequence). Germline trimming cut 4 bases from V and 11 bases from J; bases unmatched to any gene: 5. The CDR3 coding sequence is TGCAGTGCTACGGACAGGGGGTCGGAGTACTTC. This sequence encodes CSATDRGSEYF.

The V gene is TRBV19, the J gene TRBJ1-2, with 9 bases lining up with TRBD1. V lost 5 bases, J lost 3 bases, and 7 bases stayed unmatched. CDR1 is LNHDA and CDR2 is SQIVND in the germline V gene (reference sequence). The CDR3 totals 15 residues. As DNA, the CDR3 is TGTGCCAGTAGTCTCGGACAGGGGCATGACTATGGCTACACCTTC. Translated, it gives CASSLGQGHDYGYTF.

This chain links TRBV20-1 with TRBJ1-1; D is ambiguous. Per the germline V gene, CDR1 is DFQATT and CDR2 is SNEGSKA (reference sequence). The CDR3 is made up of 11 amino acids. V lost 6 bases and J lost 0, with 5 bases in between. The DNA for the CDR3 is TGCAGTGCCCCTTTGAACACTGAAGCTTTCTTT. Translated, it gives CSAPLNTEAFF.

This clone was seen a handful of times. The junction differs from germline at one of its ends, possibly a read error. The V call is TRBV7-2, the J call TRBJ2-4; TRBD2 agrees at 14 bases. The CDR3 is 13 residues long. CDR1 is SGHTA and CDR2 is FQGNSA in the germline V gene. CDR3 amino acids: CASSRLAGGPRHF. DNA for the CDR3: TGTGCCAGCAGCCGACTAGCGGGAGGGCCCAGGCACTTC.

The chain recombines TRBV10-2 with TRBJ2-3; 12 nucleotides align to TRBD2. The CDR3 loop spans 20 amino acids. The ends lost 6 bases at V and 0 bases at J; junction bases unmatched: 16. Germline values: CDR1 WSHSY, CDR2 SAAADI. The DNA of the CDR3 is TGCGCCAGCAGAAATGACGGGACTAGCGGGCGTAGTCCTAGCACAGATACGCAGTATTTT. It specifies CASRNDGTSGRSPSTDTQYF.

The chain joins TRBV7-8 to TRBJ2-3; the D gene is possibly TRBD2 (6 bases). The CDR3 totals 15 residues. Germline CDR1 is SGHVS and CDR2 is FQNEAQ. Trimming removed 3 bases at V and 4 bases at J, with 14 bases between. This CDR3 reads CASSLAPGDPDTQYF. The CDR3 nucleotides are TGTGCCAGCAGCTTGGCGCCGGGGGATCCAGATACGCAGTATTTT.

The chain uses TRBV2 and TRBJ1-5; 8 positions agree with TRBD1. J lost 5 bases, V lost 6 bases, and 6 bases had no gene match. The CDR3 spans 14 residues. The germline CDR1 and CDR2 sequences are SNHLY and FYNNEI. The DNA of the CDR3 is TGTGCCAGCAGCGCCGGGACAGGATATCAGCCCCAGCATTTT. This encodes CASSAGTGYQPQHF.

V gene TRBV7-9 combines with J gene TRBJ2-7; TRBD1 matches at 7 bases. V lost 5 bases and J lost 6; bases outside the gene matches: 4. Germline V gene data show CDR1 as SEHNR and CDR2 as FQNEAQ (reference sequence). The CDR3 spans 12 residues. The CDR3 region has the DNA TGTGCCAGCAGCCAGACAGGGTCCGAGCAGTACTTC. Its translation: CASSQTGSEQYF. Based on the CDR3 plus reference TRBV7-9 and TRBJ2-7, the full variable domain is DTGVSQNPRHKITKRGQNVTFRCDPISEHNRLYWYRQTLGQGPEFLTYFQNEAQLEKSRLLSDRFSAERPKGSFSTLEIQRTEQGDSAMYLCASSQTGSEQYFGPGTRLTVT.

This clone was detected a few times. This chain joins TRBV18 and TRBJ2-4; no clear D. Per the germline V gene, CDR1 is KGHSH and CDR2 is LQKENI. The V gene lost 6 bases and the J gene lost 6 bases, with 9 bases spanning the gap. This CDR3 comprises 12 residues. CDR3 region: CASSPDSNIQYF. The CDR3 DNA follows: TGTGCCAGCTCCCCAGACTCAAACATTCAGTACTTC. Based on the CDR3 plus reference TRBV18 and TRBJ2-4, the full variable domain is NAGVMQNPRHLVRRRGQEARLRCSPMKGHSHVYWYRQLPEEGLKFMVYLQKENIIDESGMPKERFSAEFPKEGPSILRIQQVVRGDSAAYFCASSPDSNIQYFGAGTRLSVL.

This clone turned up a few times. The rearrangement uses TRBV7-2 and TRBJ1-1; no reliable D call. The ends were cut back, 3 bases at V and 8 bases at J, with 13 bases in the middle. Germline lookup yields CDR1 SGHTA and CDR2 FQGNSA. The CDR3 contains 13 residues. The CDR3 DNA follows: TGTGCCAGCAGCTTTGGACCGGGCGGGGAAGCTTTCTTT. Its protein is CASSFGPGGEAFF. The full variable domain, completed using reference TRBV7-2 and TRBJ1-1, is GAGVSQSPSNKVTEKGKDVELRCDPISGHTALYWYRQSLGQGLEFLIYFQGNSAPDKSGLPSDRFSAERTGGSVSTLTIQRTQQEDSAVYLCASSFGPGGEAFFGQGTRLTVV.

The count of this clone is one. The chain carries TRBV7-2 and TRBJ1-5; D is perhaps TRBD1 (6 bases). V lost 2 bases, J lost 0 bases, and 11 bases lay in between. The CDR3 runs to 16 residues. Germline V gene lookup returns CDR1 SGHTA and CDR2 FQGNSA. The CDR3 sequence: CASSLQGSYSNQPQHF. The CDR3 nucleotides read TGTGCCAGCAGCTTACAGGGGTCCTATAGCAATCAGCCCCAGCATTTT.

This chain uses TRBV28 with TRBJ1-1; D is uncertain. V lost 9 bases to trimming and J lost 0 bases, with 8 bases between them. CDR3 length equals 12 residues. CDR1 and CDR2 from the germline V gene are MDHEN and SYDVKM. CDR3 sequence: CASSQLNTEAFF. The DNA for the CDR3 is TGTGCCAGTTCACAGTTGAACACTGAAGCTTTCTTT.

The table lists this clone with a few counts. The V call is TRBV7-3, the J call TRBJ2-1; the D gene is possibly TRBD2 (7 bases). Germline V CDR1 and CDR2: SGHTA, FQGTGA. The ends were cut back, 1 base at V and 1 base at J, with 14 bases in the middle. The CDR3 sequence is 17 residues long. CDR3: CASSLRGGGSSYNEQFF. The DNA of the CDR3 is TGTGCCAGCAGCTTAAGGGGGGGCGGGAGTTCCTACAATGAGCAGTTCTTC.

This clone has only a few counts. The rearrangement joins TRBV7-2 to TRBJ2-5, with 12 bases fitting TRBD1. CDR1 SGHTA and CDR2 FQGNSA come from the germline V gene. This CDR3 is built from 19 residues. The ends lost 0 bases at V and 4 bases at J; junction bases unmatched: 12. The CDR3 bases are TGTGCCAGCAGCTTAGCTCGGGCCAGGGACAGGGGGCCCCGAGAGACCCAGTACTTC. Translation: CASSLARARDRGPRETQYF.

This rearrangement joins TRBV7-2 to TRBJ2-1; 7 bases are shared with TRBD2. The CDR3 runs 14 residues. Unmatched junction bases numbered 3, after V lost 0 bases and J lost 7 bases. Germline CDR1 reads SGHTA; CDR2 reads FQGNSA. The CDR3 reads CASSLALGGNEQFF. The CDR3 nucleotides are TGTGCCAGCAGCTTAGCGCTGGGGGGGAATGAGCAGTTCTTC.

The genes are TRBV11-2 and TRBJ2-5; 10 bases line up with TRBD2. The end of the DNA fits TRBJ2-7 better, so the J call may be wrong. The CDR3 is 15 amino acids. Germline V gene data show CDR1 as SGHAT and CDR2 as FQNNGV. The CDR3, as DNA: TGTGCCAGCAGCTCTCTAGCGGGAGCAGGCTACGAGCAGTACTTC. Its translation: CASSSLAGAGYEQYF.